This entry lists 15 T cell receptor beta chains sequenced from one sample in a study of blood T cell repertoires in COVID-19. Profiling relied on immunoSEQ multiplex PCR, and the TCRdb table lists in-frame clones only, not all of them. This sample carries about 76,000 clones, 80% to 85% of them seen once, and the ten largest clones take around 29%. The source material was peripheral blood. The receptors shown here come from a human donor in a cohort sampled during active COVID-19.

This clone was detected once. The J gene is TRBJ2-7, the V gene TRBV6-5; D is possibly TRBD1 (5 bases). CDR1 and CDR2 (germline): MNHEY, SVGAGI. The V end was cut by 0 bases, the J end by 2 bases, with 8 bases between. The CDR3 loop spans 14 amino acids. The CDR3 sequence: CASSYSQGTYEQYF. DNA for the CDR3: TGTGCCAGCAGTTACTCCCAGGGAACCTACGAGCAGTACTTC.

The V gene is TRBV7-6, the J gene TRBJ2-3; 11 nucleotides match TRBD2. In germline, CDR1 is SGHVS, CDR2 FNYEAQ. Losses at the gene ends were 6 bases for V and 2 bases for J; bases not matched to a gene: 7. This CDR3 has 16 residues. The CDR3: CASSKTSGAYTDTQYF. DNA for the CDR3: TGTGCCAGCAGTAAGACTAGCGGGGCTTACACAGATACGCAGTATTTT.

This clone was observed a handful of times. The chain employs TRBV9 and TRBJ1-3; 7 bases map to TRBD1. Germline-derived CDR1 and CDR2 are SGDLS and YYNGEE. This CDR3 has 16 amino acids. Trimming took 0 bases from V and 3 from J; bases not matched to a gene: 6. Written as DNA, the CDR3 is TGTGCCAGCAGCGTAGTAGCAGGGGGTAGTGGAAACACCATATATTTT. This sequence encodes CASSVVAGGSGNTIYF.

V gene TRBV5-1 combines with J gene TRBJ2-5; TRBD1 matches at 10 bases. The CDR3 has 13 residues. Looked up from germline, CDR1 is SGHRS and CDR2 is YFSETQ. V lost 7 bases to trimming and J lost 2 bases; unmatched junction nucleotides: 2. The CDR3 spells CASGTGDQETQYF. In nucleotides, the CDR3 is TGCGCCAGCGGGACAGGGGATCAAGAGACCCAGTACTTC.

DNA of the CDR3: TGTGCCAGCAGCCTGGGGGGGGGCTACGAGCAGTACTTC. Amino acid sequence: CASSLGGGYEQYF. This chain links TRBV3-1 (or the pseudogene TRBV3-2) with TRBJ2-7; 7 positions agree with TRBD2. The junction had 3 bases not matched to a gene; V was cut back by 4 bases and J by 3 bases. This CDR3 comprises 13 residues. The germline CDR1 and CDR2 sequences are LGHDT and YNNKEL (reference sequence).

The chain combines TRBV18 with TRBJ2-7; D is perhaps TRBD1 (6 bases). The CDR3 has 13 amino acids. Germline V gene lookup returns CDR1 KGHSH and CDR2 LQKENI. Trimming stripped 0 bases from V and 3 bases from J, with 6 bases between. Here the CDR3 DNA reads TGTGCCAGCTCACCACCGGACAGCTACGAGCAGTACTTC. Translating gives CASSPPDSYEQYF.

This chain links TRBV6-1 with TRBJ2-3, with 7 bases that match TRBD1. Germline-derived CDR1 and CDR2 are MNHNS and SASEGT. V trimming: 2 bases; J trimming: 3 bases; junction bases outside the gene matches: 8. This CDR3 spans 16 amino acids. CDR3: CASSEQRGRETDTQYF. The CDR3 nucleotides read TGTGCCAGCAGTGAACAGAGGGGGCGCGAAACAGATACGCAGTATTTT.

This chain joins TRBV2 and TRBJ1-1; 8 positions agree with TRBD1. CDR3 length: 13 amino acids. The V gene end was trimmed by 7 bases and the J gene end by 6 bases; junction bases not matched to a gene: 7. Germline CDR1 is SNHLY and CDR2 is FYNNEI. CDR3 bases: TGTGCCAGCACGGGACAGGTCTACTCTGAAGCTTTCTTT. It translates to CASTGQVYSEAFF. The complete variable domain, with remaining parts taken from reference TRBV2 and TRBJ1-1, reads EPEVTQTPSHQVTQMGQEVILRCVPISNHLYFYWYRQILGQKVEFLVSFYNNEISEKSEIFDDQFSVERPDGSNFTLKIRSTKLEDSAMYFCASTGQVYSEAFFGQGTRLTVV.

This rearrangement joins TRBV28 to TRBJ2-3; 8 bases map to TRBD2. Germline-derived CDR1 and CDR2 are MDHEN and SYDVKM. The CDR3 sequence is 14 residues long. V gave up 6 bases and J gave up 8 bases; unmatched junction bases: 10. This chain's CDR3 is CASSSFVAGGTQYF. CDR3 bases: TGTGCCAGCAGCTCCTTTGTGGCGGGGGGTACGCAGTATTTT.

The rearrangement uses TRBV18 and TRBJ2-6; D may be TRBD1 (6 bases). Trimming stripped 2 bases from V and 2 bases from J, with 13 bases between. CDR3 length equals 17 residues. Germline V lookup: CDR1 KGHSH, CDR2 LQKENI. Here the CDR3 DNA reads TGTGCCAGCTCACCATTCACAGGGCCAGCTGGGGCCAACGTCCTGACTTTC. Amino acids: CASSPFTGPAGANVLTF. The complete variable domain, with remaining parts taken from reference TRBV18 and TRBJ2-6, reads NAGVMQNPRHLVRRRGQEARLRCSPMKGHSHVYWYRQLPEEGLKFMVYLQKENIIDESGMPKERFSAEFPKEGPSILRIQQVVRGDSAAYFCASSPFTGPAGANVLTFGAGSRLTVL.

The CDR3 DNA sequence: TGTGCCACCAGTGGGGAGCGGAACTATGGCTACACCTTC. The encoded protein is CATSGERNYGYTF. V usage is TRBV24-1 and J usage is TRBJ1-2; D is unresolved. The CDR3 sequence is 13 residues long. Between the trimmed V and J ends, which lost 5 bases and 2 bases, there was a span of 8 bases. Germline V gives CDR1 KGHDR, CDR2 SFDVKD.

The V and J genes are TRBV7-3 and TRBJ1-1, with D possibly TRBD1 on 6 matching bases. Germline-derived CDR1 and CDR2 are SGHTA and FQGTGA. Trimming took 5 bases from V and 3 from J, leaving 10 bases between them. There are 13 residues in the CDR3. The CDR3 bases are TGTGCCAGCAGCACTCGGACAGACACTGAAGCTTTCTTT. Translation: CASSTRTDTEAFF.

The rearrangement uses TRBV5-1 and TRBJ2-2, with TRBD1 matching 11 bases. CDR1 and CDR2 from the germline V gene are SGHRS and YFSETQ. V lost 4 bases to trimming and J lost 0 bases; unmatched junction nucleotides: 5. This CDR3 region has 17 residues. The chain's CDR3 is CASSRDRGSANTGELFF. The DNA for the CDR3 is TGCGCCAGCAGCCGGGACAGGGGGAGCGCGAACACCGGGGAGCTGTTTTTT.

The chain has TRBV7-9 and TRBJ2-3; tentative D call: TRBD2 (7 bases). The CDR3 covers 17 residues. V lost 4 bases, J lost 2 bases, and 19 bases lay in between. Germline V gene data show CDR1 as SEHNR and CDR2 as FQNEAQ (reference sequence). The CDR3 is CASSSLFAGASTDTQYF. The CDR3 DNA is TGTGCCAGCAGCTCACTTTTCGCGGGGGCCTCCACAGATACGCAGTATTTT.

The chain recombines TRBV9 with TRBJ1-1; maybe TRBD1 (6 bases). V lost 4 bases and J lost 3, with 10 bases in between. Germline V lookup: CDR1 SGDLS, CDR2 YYNGEE. The CDR3 covers 13 residues. CDR3 region: CASSLGQYTEAFF. CDR3 coding DNA: TGTGCCAGCAGCCTAGGACAGTACACTGAAGCTTTCTTT.